The clone carrying this TCR beta chain was counted a few times. As yet, its antigen is unknown. This sample is part of a study of T cells in localized non-small cell lung cancer. Study results and caveats: Sequencing involved a lone tumor region, leaving heterogeneity possible. Researchers found a median around 50 of the top 100 tumor clones in adjacent lung. The study found T cell clonality highest in uninvolved adjacent lung, above tumor. Elevated blood T cell density was associated with longer overall survival.

The repertoire was sequenced with immunoSEQ multiplex PCR; TCRdb's copy has only in-frame clones and lacks some. The sample contains 70,000 to 80,000 clones, around 90% of which appear only once. The starting material was peripheral blood, obtained before any cancer treatment. This clonotype was sampled from a woman between 35 and 70 years old with stage I squamous cell lung carcinoma.

The CDR3 nucleotides are TGTGCCAGCAGCGGAAGTAGCGGGGGGGCAGTCGAGCAGTACTTC. It codes for CASSGSSGGAVEQYF. This chain uses TRBV9 with TRBJ2-7, with 11 bases that match TRBD2. The length of the CDR3 is 15 residues. Losses at the gene ends were 3 bases for V and 6 bases for J; bases not matched to a gene: 8. The germline V gene has CDR1 SGDLS and CDR2 YYNGEE.